This T cell receptor (beta chain) emerged from a study of CD8+CD57+ T cells in acquired aplastic anemia. Study-wide background: DNA per sorted CD4+ or CD8+ sample ranged about 0.2 to 27.4 ug, averaging roughly 3.2 ug. General study points: It was found that some 30 CD8+ CDR3 sequences were shared between patients and controls.

This clonotype was observed at least ten times. Its target is not known. The trim removed 5 bases at V and 4 bases at J, leaving 10 bases unmatched. The V gene's germline CDR1 is DFQATT and CDR2 SNEGSKA (reference sequence). The CDR3 contains 16 residues. Patients picked for sequencing had shown CD8+CD57+ cell expansion detected by flow cytometry. Patients uniformly had severe acquired aplastic anemia. The blood sampling took place in patients who had so far received no therapy. Genomic DNA templated the TCR beta VDJ and CDR3 profiling. MiXCR, run by TCRdb on the reads, gives a single entry per CDR3 protein. The table records under 200,000 distinct CDR3 sequences, under 55% of them present only once.

Sequencing was carried out using sorted CD4+, CD8+, or CD8+CD57+ T cells (not recorded which) from PBMCs. The V call is TRBV20-1, the J call TRBJ2-7; 14 nucleotides agree with TRBD2. This TCR derives from a human donor with aplastic anemia. The DNA of the CDR3 is TGCAGTGCTTCTCGTCGCGGGACTAGCGGGGGATACGAGCAGTACTTC. Its translation: CSASRRGTSGGYEQYF.